This T cell receptor gamma chain derives from a study of gamma-delta T cells after stem cell transplantation. Germline V gene data show CDR1 as GITISATS and CDR2 as ISYDGTV (reference sequence). The CDR3 has 15 amino acids. TCRdb re-called the RT-PCR reads with CATT. The profile covers thousands of gamma-chain clones, with roughly a fifth appearing a single time and around 3.8% taken by the ten largest. As for this clone: At one of its ends the junction is not consistent with the germline gene, which may arise from a read error.

The chain carries TRGV9 and TRGJP. The receptor comes from a human donor. It is not recorded whose cells these are; they may come from a transplant donor. The sample taken for sequencing was gamma-delta T cells. This chain's CDR3 is CALWEVELGKKNKVF. In nucleotides, the CDR3 is TGTGCCTTGTGGGAGGTTGAGTTGGGCAAAAAAAACAAGGTATTT.